Listed here are 30 T cell receptor beta chains from one sample, sequenced in a study of blood T cell repertoires in COVID-19. Assay: immunoSEQ multiplex PCR; the TCRdb copy retains only in-frame clones and omits some. The sample has around 210,000 clones, about 82% seen once. Sequencing was performed on peripheral blood. Receptor source: a man aged 45 to 65 with COVID-19, enrolled during active disease.

The chain links TRBV15 to TRBJ2-3; 7 bases align to TRBD2. Germline V gene sequence: CDR1 LNHNV, CDR2 YYDKDF (reference sequence). J was trimmed by 1 base and V by 8 bases; bases with no gene match: 3. The CDR3 runs 13 residues. The CDR3 reads CATLAGGTDTQYF. The CDR3, as DNA: TGTGCCACCCTGGCGGGGGGCACAGATACGCAGTATTTT. Combining the CDR3 with reference TRBV15 and TRBJ2-3 gives the whole variable domain DAMVIQNPRYQVTQFGKPVTLSCSQTLNHNVMYWYQQKSSQAPKLLFHYYDKDFNNEADTPDNFQSRRPNTSFCFLDIRSPGLGDTAMYLCATLAGGTDTQYFGPGTRLTVL.

The chain uses TRBV12-3 or TRBV12-4 and TRBJ2-5; D is ambiguous. The ends were cut back, 5 bases at V and 5 bases at J, with 9 bases in the middle. The CDR3 is made up of 12 amino acids. The DNA of the CDR3 is TGTGCCAGCAGTCCCCTCGGGGAGACCCAGTACTTC. It specifies CASSPLGETQYF.

The chain has TRBV27 and TRBJ1-5; TRBD1 might be the D (6 bases). Deletions cut 6 bases from V and 3 bases from J, with 9 bases between. Germline CDR1 and CDR2: MNHEY and SMNVEV (reference sequence). The CDR3 runs to 13 residues. CDR3 amino acids: CASRGHNNQPQHF. CDR3 sequence (DNA): TGTGCCAGCAGGGGACACAACAATCAGCCCCAGCATTTT.

The CDR3 loop is CASSLPGAEGNEQFF. As DNA, the CDR3 is TGTGCCAGCAGCTTACCAGGGGCGGAAGGCAATGAGCAGTTCTTC. The V gene is TRBV7-9, the J gene TRBJ2-1; tentative D call: TRBD1 (6 bases). Germline V gene lookup returns CDR1 SEHNR and CDR2 FQNEAQ (reference sequence). Trimming removed 2 bases at V and 6 bases at J, with 14 bases between. This CDR3 region has 15 residues.

The rearrangement uses TRBV9 and TRBJ2-3; 13 bases match TRBD2. After removal of 2 bases from V and 4 bases from J, the junction contained 1 base not matched to a gene. The germline gives CDR1 SGDLS, CDR2 YYNGEE. CDR3 length: 15 residues. The chain's CDR3 is CASSVTSGGADTQYF. The CDR3 DNA follows: TGTGCCAGCAGCGTTACTAGCGGGGGGGCAGATACGCAGTATTTT. The full variable domain, rest sourced from reference TRBV9 and TRBJ2-3, is DSGVTQTPKHLITATGQRVTLRCSPRSGDLSVYWYQQSLDQGLQFLIQYYNGEERAKGNILERFSAQQFPDLHSELNLSSLELGDSALYFCASSVTSGGADTQYFGPGTRLTVL.

The chain employs TRBV7-3 and TRBJ2-5; TRBD1 matches at 9 bases. Germline V gene data show CDR1 as SGHTA and CDR2 as FQGTGA. This CDR3 comprises 17 residues. Trimming removed 2 bases from V and 4 bases from J; junction bases left unmatched: 11. The CDR3 DNA reads as TGTGCCAGCAGCTTAGCGGCATTGACAGGGGGTCGAGAGACCCAGTACTTC. Its protein is CASSLAALTGGRETQYF.

This clone was counted a single time. The J gene is TRBJ1-3, the V gene TRBV6-5; possibly TRBD1 for D (5 bases). The V gene lost 2 bases and the J gene lost 4 bases, with 9 bases spanning the gap. CDR1 and CDR2 (germline): MNHEY, SVGAGI. The CDR3 runs 14 residues. The CDR3 nucleotides are TGTGCCAGCAGTTACGGACATCCCGGAAACACCATATATTTT. Its protein is CASSYGHPGNTIYF.

The count of this clone is one. The J gene is TRBJ2-7, the V gene TRBV9, with D unresolved. V lost 0 bases and J lost 7, with 11 bases in between. The CDR3 covers 13 residues. Germline CDR1 SGDLS, CDR2 YYNGEE. CDR3 region: CASSVAPLREQYF. The CDR3 nucleotides are TGTGCCAGCAGCGTAGCTCCTCTCAGGGAGCAGTACTTC.

The CDR3 spells CASSRMGTGVKTQYF. The CDR3 DNA follows: TGTGCCAGCAGCCGCATGGGGACAGGGGTTAAGACCCAGTACTTC. The rearrangement joins TRBV3-1 (or the pseudogene TRBV3-2) to TRBJ2-5; 10 positions match TRBD1. Germline V gene sequence: CDR1 LGHDT, CDR2 YNNKEL (reference sequence). This CDR3 has 15 amino acids. J lost 6 bases, V lost 4 bases, and 8 bases had no gene match.

This sequence joins TRBV6-1 and TRBJ1-6; 7 bases are a match to TRBD1. The germline CDR1 and CDR2 sequences are MNHNS and SASEGT. With 4 bases clipped from V and 5 bases from J, the junction kept 2 bases outside the gene matches. This CDR3 is 14 amino acids long. This CDR3 reads CASSAGTDNSPLHF. CDR3 bases: TGTGCCAGCAGTGCCGGGACAGATAATTCACCCCTCCACTTT.

The V and J genes are TRBV3-1 (or the pseudogene TRBV3-2) and TRBJ2-7; 10 nucleotides align to TRBD2. This CDR3 is 15 amino acids long. V dropped 10 bases and J dropped 1; count of bases not matched to a gene: 10. Germline V gene lookup returns CDR1 LGHDT and CDR2 YNNKEL (reference sequence). The CDR3: CATLTSGYRSYEQYF. CDR3 nucleotides: TGTGCCACCCTGACTAGCGGGTATAGATCCTACGAGCAGTACTTC.

The V gene is TRBV12-3 or TRBV12-4, the J gene TRBJ1-2; tentative D call: TRBD1 (6 bases). The CDR3 sequence is 12 residues long. V was clipped by 6 bases and J by 7 bases, with 12 bases between them. The CDR3 loop is CASRKQGGGYTF. DNA for the CDR3: TGTGCCAGCAGGAAACAGGGTGGTGGCTACACCTTC.

The V call is TRBV15, the J call TRBJ2-7; D might be TRBD2 (5 bases). V lost 1 base to trimming and J lost 4 bases, with 14 bases between them. The germline V gene has CDR1 LNHNV and CDR2 YYDKDF (reference sequence). The CDR3 runs to 15 residues. For the CDR3, the DNA is TGTGCCACCAGCAGAGCCCTGGGCCCGGGATACGAGCAGTACTTC. Amino acid sequence: CATSRALGPGYEQYF.

The gene calls are TRBV11-3 and TRBJ2-1, with 8 bases identical to TRBD2. The trim removed 1 base at V and 3 bases at J, leaving 2 bases unmatched. The CDR3 contains 15 residues. Per germline, CDR1 SGHNT and CDR2 YENEEA. CDR3 loop: CASSLAGGVYNEQFF. DNA of the CDR3: TGTGCCAGCAGCTTAGCGGGAGGGGTCTACAATGAGCAGTTCTTC. The entire variable domain, with the rest obtained from reference TRBV11-3 and TRBJ2-1, is as follows: EAGVVQSPRYKIIEKKQPVAFWCNPISGHNTLYWYLQNLGQGPELLIRYENEEAVDDSQLPKDRFSAERLKGVDSTLKIQPAELGDSAVYLCASSLAGGVYNEQFFGPGTRLTVL.

The chain carries TRBV11-3 and TRBJ2-7, with D uncertain. The CDR3 spans 13 residues. Per germline, CDR1 SGHNT and CDR2 YENEEA. Trimming removed 2 bases from V and 6 bases from J, with 11 bases in between. The CDR3 loop reads CASSLNARGEQYF. CDR3 sequence (DNA): TGTGCCAGCAGCTTAAACGCGAGAGGCGAGCAGTACTTC. Full variable domain (remainder filled in from reference TRBV11-3 and TRBJ2-7): EAGVVQSPRYKIIEKKQPVAFWCNPISGHNTLYWYLQNLGQGPELLIRYENEEAVDDSQLPKDRFSAERLKGVDSTLKIQPAELGDSAVYLCASSLNARGEQYFGPGTRLTVT.

To note about this clone: At the DNA level, this CDR3 is encoded by other sequences in the same sample as well. The rearrangement links TRBV7-9 to TRBJ2-2; 7 bases map to TRBD1. Looked up from germline, CDR1 is SEHNR and CDR2 is FQNEAQ (reference sequence). Trimming removed 6 bases from V and 0 bases from J; junction bases left unmatched: 4. This CDR3 is 15 amino acids long. As DNA, the CDR3 is TGTGCCAGCAGACCCGGGACAGCGAACACCGGGGAGCTGTTTTTT. This codes for CASRPGTANTGELFF. The full variable domain, completed using reference TRBV7-9 and TRBJ2-2, is DTGVSQNPRHKITKRGQNVTFRCDPISEHNRLYWYRQTLGQGPEFLTYFQNEAQLEKSRLLSDRFSAERPKGSFSTLEIQRTEQGDSAMYLCASRPGTANTGELFFGEGSRLTVL.

The chain carries TRBV6-2 or TRBV6-3 and TRBJ2-1; TRBD2 agrees at 11 bases. J gave up 8 bases and V 6 bases, and 6 bases lay outside the gene matches. Germline loops: CDR1 MNHEY, CDR2 SVGEGT. This CDR3 has 14 residues. The CDR3 DNA follows: TGTGCCAGCAGCCGACTAGCGGGGAAGGATGAGCAGTTCTTC. It yields the protein CASSRLAGKDEQFF.

The chain recombines TRBV18 with TRBJ1-4, with D hard to call. The germline gives CDR1 KGHSH, CDR2 LQKENI. Between the trimmed V and J ends, which lost 6 bases and 8 bases, there was a span of 13 bases. The CDR3 consists of 13 residues. The CDR3 nucleotides are TGTGCCAGCTCGGCGGGGTCCGGAGAAAAACTGTTTTTT. This translates into CASSAGSGEKLFF.

This chain uses TRBV24-1 with TRBJ2-1, with a weak D call TRBD2 (6 bases). The CDR3 has 12 amino acids. V lost 8 bases and J 6 bases, leaving 10 bases between the germline ends. From germline, CDR1 is KGHDR and CDR2 SFDVKD. The DNA for the CDR3 is TGTGCCACCACCGGGAGCTCCAATGAGCAGTTCTTC. Residues: CATTGSSNEQFF.

This chain joins TRBV6-5 and TRBJ2-7; TRBD2 is a possible D gene (5 bases). V was trimmed by 7 bases and J by 4 bases, leaving 17 bases between them. Germline V gene data show CDR1 as MNHEY and CDR2 as SVGAGI. This CDR3 is built from 14 residues. The CDR3 nucleotides read TGTGCCAGCATAGAGGGCCTCGCTGGGTACGAGCAGTACTTC. It encodes CASIEGLAGYEQYF.

V gene TRBV27 combines with J gene TRBJ1-5; D is possibly TRBD1 (6 bases). The CDR3 sequence is 14 residues long. Trimming left V 6 bases short and J 3 bases short, with 12 bases between. From germline, CDR1 is MNHEY and CDR2 SMNVEV (reference sequence). Written as DNA, the CDR3 is TGTGCCAGCAGCAAGGGGGTTCCCAATCAGCCCCAGCATTTT. Its protein is CASSKGVPNQPQHF.

This chain uses TRBV7-9 with TRBJ1-1, with D uncertain. Germline values: CDR1 SEHNR, CDR2 FQNEAQ (reference sequence). CDR3 length: 13 residues. V gave up 3 bases and J gave up 2 bases, with 7 bases separating them. The CDR3: CASSFFQNTEAFF. CDR3 nucleotides: TGTGCCAGCAGCTTTTTCCAAAACACTGAAGCTTTCTTT. Combining the CDR3 with reference TRBV7-9 and TRBJ1-1 gives the whole variable domain DTGVSQNPRHKITKRGQNVTFRCDPISEHNRLYWYRQTLGQGPEFLTYFQNEAQLEKSRLLSDRFSAERPKGSFSTLEIQRTEQGDSAMYLCASSFFQNTEAFFGQGTRLTVV.

The chain links TRBV2 to TRBJ1-2; unclear D gene. Germline-derived CDR1 and CDR2 are SNHLY and FYNNEI. This CDR3 has 14 residues. V was cut by 0 bases and J by 4 bases, with 9 bases left in between. In DNA, the CDR3 is TGTGCCAGCAGTGAAGCCTCAGAAACCTATGGCTACACCTTC. Translating it yields CASSEASETYGYTF.

The gene calls are TRBV29-1 and TRBJ1-4; 7 positions match TRBD1. The germline CDR1 and CDR2 sequences are SQVTM and ANQGSEA. The CDR3 runs 13 residues. V trimming: 7 bases; J trimming: 3 bases; junction bases outside the gene matches: 5. CDR3 nucleotide sequence: TGCAGCGCCGCGGGACAGCCTAATGAAAAACTGTTTTTT. Protein product: CSAAGQPNEKLFF.

The chain recombines TRBV25-1 with TRBJ2-7, with 7 bases lining up with TRBD1. The CDR3 contains 14 residues. Trimming cost V 7 bases and J 5 bases; bases outside gene matches: 11. The germline V gene has CDR1 MGHDK and CDR2 SYGVNS. CDR3 in DNA: TGTGCCAGCATCGCACCCGGGACAGCAAACGAGCAGTACTTC. Translation: CASIAPGTANEQYF.

V and J are TRBV6-2 or TRBV6-3 and TRBJ1-5; tentative D call: TRBD1 (5 bases). V was trimmed by 0 bases and J by 6 bases, leaving 9 bases between them. This CDR3 is 14 amino acids long. In germline, CDR1 is MNHEY, CDR2 SVGEGT. The CDR3 spells CASSYSGGPQPQHF. CDR3 nucleotides: TGTGCCAGCAGTTACTCGGGGGGTCCTCAGCCCCAGCATTTT.

This clone was observed once. J is TRBJ1-6 and V is TRBV15, with D maybe TRBD1 (6 bases). The CDR3 spans 16 residues. Germline CDR1 LNHNV, CDR2 YYDKDF (reference sequence). Trimming pared 0 bases from V and 5 bases from J, leaving 11 bases between. In DNA, the CDR3 is TGTGCCACCAGCAGAGATCATTACAGGGATAATTCACCCCTCCACTTT. Protein: CATSRDHYRDNSPLHF.

The chain links TRBV10-3 to TRBJ2-1; 7 bases line up with TRBD1. Germline lookup yields CDR1 ENHRY and CDR2 SYGVKD. J lost 7 bases, V lost 2 bases, and 5 bases had no gene match. This CDR3 has 14 residues. The CDR3: CAISERQGVNEQFF. DNA of the CDR3: TGTGCCATCAGTGAGAGACAGGGTGTAAATGAGCAGTTCTTC.

The genes are TRBV11-2 and TRBJ2-5; D perhaps matches TRBD1 (6 bases). Trimming pared 8 bases from V and 5 bases from J, leaving 12 bases between. Germline-derived CDR1 and CDR2 are SGHAT and FQNNGV. The CDR3 spans 12 residues. The CDR3 DNA reads TGTGCCAGCGGGTTCAGGGGTGAGACCCAGTACTTC. Its translation is CASGFRGETQYF.

The chain is built from TRBV10-3 and TRBJ1-1; 7 bases are shared with TRBD1. Germline CDR1 and CDR2: ENHRY and SYGVKD. CDR3 length equals 12 residues. Trimming took 9 bases from V and 0 from J; bases not matched to a gene: 1. The CDR3 bases are TGTGCCATGGGACAGCTGAACACTGAAGCTTTCTTT. Protein: CAMGQLNTEAFF.